The rows below give T cell receptor beta chains drawn from one sample of a study of blood T cell repertoires in COVID-19. Sequencing was performed with immunoSEQ multiplex PCR; in TCRdb, only in-frame clones are kept and a portion is missing. Of 200,000 to 250,000 clones in the sample, 90% were seen once. Sequences were obtained from peripheral blood. These receptors all stem from a man aged 25 to 45 with COVID-19, enrolled during active disease. The CDR3 runs from the conserved cysteine through the conserved F or W. Each record gives: D gene, clone size, J gene, V gene, CDR3 protein, CDR3 DNA. The D gene is left open where the match is weak. Part of the rows lack a size; the others show once, few, many or a class for expanded clones.

NA	NA	TRBJ1-6	TRBV6-5	CASSLNGDRSSPLHF	TGTGCCAGCAGTTTAAACGGGGATAGGAGTTCACCCCTCCACTTT
NA	once	TRBJ2-2	TRBV11-3	CASSLDRGQLFF	TGTGCCAGCAGCTTAGATCGAGGGCAGCTGTTTTTT
NA	NA	TRBJ2-6	TRBV5-4	CASSPPVGANVLTF	TGTGCCAGCAGCCCCCCGGTAGGGGCCAACGTCCTGACTTTC
NA	once	TRBJ1-6	TRBV5-4	CASSGTRDNSPLHF	TGTGCCAGCAGCGGGACAAGGGATAATTCACCCCTCCACTTT
NA	few	TRBJ1-2	TRBV5-6	CASSSIEGDGYTF	TGTGCCAGCAGCTCCATTGAGGGAGATGGCTACACCTTC
TRBD2	few	TRBJ2-7	TRBV28	CASSLSAGGPYEQYF	TGTGCCAGCAGTTTATCGGCGGGAGGACCCTACGAGCAGTACTTC
NA	NA	TRBJ2-6	TRBV6-2/TRBV6-3	CASSPLLGRDSGANVLTF	TGTGCCAGCAGCCCTTTATTGGGGCGAGACTCTGGGGCCAACGTCCTGACTTTC
NA	NA	TRBJ2-7	TRBV28	CASSSVPTQGYEQYF	TGTGCCAGCAGTTCGGTTCCTACACAGGGATACGAGCAGTACTTC
TRBD1	once	TRBJ1-5	TRBV6-6	CASRADRGRQPQHF	TGTGCCAGCAGGGCGGACAGGGGGAGACAGCCCCAGCATTTT
NA	NA	TRBJ1-1	TRBV5-1	CASSLWAGNTEAFF	TGCGCCAGCAGCTTGTGGGCCGGGAACACTGAAGCTTTCTTT
NA	NA	TRBJ2-1	TRBV18	CASSLAGTPYEEQFF	TGTGCCAGCTCTTTAGCCGGGACTCCCTACGAGGAGCAGTTCTTC
NA	NA	TRBJ2-1	TRBV19	CASSMTQVAEQFF	TGTGCCAGTAGTATGACCCAGGTGGCTGAGCAGTTCTTC
TRBD2	NA	TRBJ2-2	TRBV11-2	CASSVGGGLNTGELFF	TGTGCCAGCAGCGTAGGCGGGGGACTGAACACCGGGGAGCTGTTTTTT
NA	NA	TRBJ1-5	TRBV19	CASSIDPYRGNQPQHF	TGTGCCAGTAGTATAGATCCCTACAGGGGCAATCAGCCCCAGCATTTT
TRBD1	NA	TRBJ1-3	TRBV14	CASSQGQGTYSGNTIYF	TGTGCCAGCAGCCAAGGACAGGGGACCTACTCTGGAAACACCATATATTTT
TRBD2	NA	TRBJ2-7	TRBV2	CASSPGTSGYEQYF	TGTGCCAGCAGTCCCGGGACTAGCGGTTACGAGCAGTACTTC
NA	NA	TRBJ1-5	TRBV30	CAWSAGQYNQPQHF	TGTGCCTGGAGTGCCGGACAGTACAATCAGCCCCAGCATTTT
TRBD1	NA	TRBJ1-1	TRBV29-1	CSVGERGLTEAFF	TGCAGCGTTGGTGAGAGGGGGCTCACTGAAGCTTTCTTT
NA	NA	TRBJ2-2	TRBV7-7	CASSFDRNTGELFF	TGTGCCAGCAGCTTTGACAGAAATACCGGGGAGCTGTTTTTT
NA	NA	TRBJ2-2	TRBV24-1	CATSDFKWGRGVNTGELFF	TGTGCCACCAGTGATTTTAAGTGGGGGCGAGGAGTAAACACCGGGGAGCTGTTTTTT
NA	NA	TRBJ2-5	TRBV7-2	CASSQDLPRGTQYF	TGTGCCAGCAGCCAAGACTTACCCCGGGGGACCCAGTACTTC
NA	NA	TRBJ1-4	TRBV5-1	CASSLGAGVREKLFF	TGCGCCAGCAGCTTGGGTGCAGGGGTCCGAGAAAAACTGTTTTTT
NA	NA	TRBJ1-1	TRBV30	CAYSTGAEAFF	TGTGCCTACTCTACCGGGGCTGAAGCTTTCTTT
NA	NA	TRBJ1-4	TRBV6-5	CASRRGGYDEKLFF	TGTGCCAGCAGGAGGGGGGGGTACGATGAAAAACTGTTTTTT
TRBD1	NA	TRBJ1-6	TRBV30	CAWKVGTGDSPLHF	TGTGCCTGGAAAGTCGGGACAGGGGATTCACCCCTCCACTTT
NA	once	TRBJ1-3	TRBV5-1	CASSLVAGAGNTIYF	TGCGCCAGCAGCTTGGTGGCAGGGGCTGGAAACACCATATATTTT
NA	NA	TRBJ1-5	TRBV9	CASSVGQGSNQPQHF	TGTGCCAGCAGCGTAGGCCAGGGAAGCAATCAGCCCCAGCATTTT
NA	NA	TRBJ2-2	TRBV10-3	CAISESSTGELFF	TGTGCCATCAGTGAGTCCAGCACCGGGGAGCTGTTTTTT
TRBD1	NA	TRBJ1-2	TRBV7-3	CASSSTGGNYGYTF	TGTGCCAGCAGCTCCACAGGGGGCAACTATGGCTACACCTTC
NA	NA	TRBJ1-5	TRBV5-6	CASTAGGQASQPQHF	TGTGCCAGCACCGCGGGGGGTCAGGCCTCTCAGCCCCAGCATTTT
NA	once	TRBJ1-2	TRBV27	CASSLISTINYGYTF	TGTGCCAGCAGTTTAATCAGTACTATTAACTATGGCTACACCTTC
TRBD2	NA	TRBJ2-7	TRBV6-5	CASSYSQREGYEQYF	TGTGCCAGCAGTTACTCTCAGCGGGAGGGCTACGAGCAGTACTTC
TRBD1	NA	TRBJ1-1	TRBV9	CASGRQGSNTEAFF	TGTGCCAGCGGCCGACAGGGATCGAACACTGAAGCTTTCTTT
TRBD1	NA	TRBJ1-5	TRBV6-5	CASSSWTGSNQPQHF	TGTGCCAGCAGTTCATGGACAGGGAGCAATCAGCCCCAGCATTTT
TRBD2	NA	TRBJ2-3	TRBV4-3	CASSQDWVAGGPGTDTQYF	TGCGCCAGCAGCCAAGATTGGGTAGCGGGGGGGCCGGGCACAGATACGCAGTATTTT
TRBD1	NA	TRBJ1-5	TRBV7-9	CASSLDLWGQGNQPQHF	TGTGCCAGCAGCTTAGATTTATGGGGACAGGGCAATCAGCCCCAGCATTTT
TRBD2	NA	TRBJ2-7	TRBV5-5	CASSLTGTSGDGQYF	TGTGCCAGCAGCTTGACCGGGACTAGCGGGGACGGGCAGTACTTC
TRBD1	NA	TRBJ1-5	TRBV2	CASTLGQGDQPQHF	TGTGCCAGCACCTTAGGACAGGGGGATCAGCCCCAGCATTTT
NA	NA	TRBJ2-3	TRBV24-1	CATSDRGEATDTQYF	TGTGCCACCAGTGACAGGGGAGAAGCCACAGATACGCAGTATTTT
NA	NA	TRBJ1-2	TRBV15	CATSRDPDSYGYTF	TGTGCCACCAGCAGAGATCCTGACAGCTATGGCTACACCTTC
NA	NA	TRBJ2-3	TRBV7-2	CASSQGQGYADTQYF	TGTGCCAGCAGCCAAGGTCAGGGTTACGCAGATACGCAGTATTTT
NA	NA	TRBJ2-7	TRBV6-5	CASSYHRAYEQYF	TGTGCCAGCAGTTACCACAGGGCCTACGAGCAGTACTTC
TRBD1	NA	TRBJ2-1	TRBV28	CASSSMGQGAGNEQFF	TGTGCCAGCAGTTCAATGGGACAGGGGGCAGGCAATGAGCAGTTCTTC
TRBD1	NA	TRBJ2-7	TRBV19	CASSHTGTVAYEQYF	TGTGCCAGTAGCCATACCGGGACAGTAGCCTACGAGCAGTACTTC
NA	NA	TRBJ2-7	TRBV28	CASLTDSYEQYF	TGTGCCAGCCTTACTGATTCCTACGAGCAGTACTTC
TRBD1	NA	TRBJ1-1	TRBV2	CASRGTGLNTEAFF	TGTGCCAGCAGGGGGACAGGGTTGAACACTGAAGCTTTCTTT
NA	NA	TRBJ2-2	TRBV5-1	CASSLRTVGELFF	TGCGCCAGCAGCCTACGGACAGTCGGGGAGCTGTTTTTT
NA	NA	TRBJ2-7	TRBV27	CASSFAGFSSYEQYF	TGTGCCAGCAGTTTCGCGGGGTTCAGCTCCTACGAGCAGTACTTC
NA	NA	TRBJ2-7	TRBV7-3	CASSYQGGAPYEQYF	TGTGCCAGCAGCTACCAGGGGGGCGCTCCCTACGAGCAGTACTTC
NA	NA	TRBJ1-5	TRBV27	CASSKGGQPQHF	TGTGCCAGCAGTAAGGGAGGTCAGCCCCAGCATTTT
NA	NA	TRBJ1-1	TRBV3-1/TRBV3-2	CASSQAMNTEAFF	TGTGCCAGCAGCCAAGCCATGAACACTGAAGCTTTCTTT
TRBD1	NA	TRBJ1-3	TRBV12-3/TRBV12-4	CASRWDRNTIYF	TGTGCCAGCAGGTGGGACAGGAACACCATATATTTT
NA	NA	TRBJ1-2	TRBV18	CASSPPEKPNYGYTF	TGTGCCAGCTCACCACCCGAGAAACCCAACTATGGCTACACCTTC
NA	NA	TRBJ1-2	TRBV7-9	CASSLGGGNYGYTF	TGTGCCAGCAGCTTAGGTGGCGGGAACTATGGCTACACCTTC
NA	NA	TRBJ1-6	TRBV5-6	CASSLASGSSPLHF	TGTGCCAGCAGCTTGGCCTCAGGTAGTTCACCCCTCCACTTT